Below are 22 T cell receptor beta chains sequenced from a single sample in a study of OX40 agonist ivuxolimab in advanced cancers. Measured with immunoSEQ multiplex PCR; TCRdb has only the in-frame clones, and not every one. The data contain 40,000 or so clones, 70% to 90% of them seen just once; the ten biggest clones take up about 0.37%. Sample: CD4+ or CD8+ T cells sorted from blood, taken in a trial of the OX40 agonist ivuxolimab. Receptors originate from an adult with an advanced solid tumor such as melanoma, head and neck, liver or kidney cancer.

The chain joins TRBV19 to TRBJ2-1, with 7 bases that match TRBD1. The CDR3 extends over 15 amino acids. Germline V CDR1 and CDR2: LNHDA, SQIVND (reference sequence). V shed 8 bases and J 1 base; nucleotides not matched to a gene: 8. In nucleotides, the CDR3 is TGTGCCAGTCGGCCGAGGGGGCTATCCTACAATGAGCAGTTCTTC. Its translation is CASRPRGLSYNEQFF.

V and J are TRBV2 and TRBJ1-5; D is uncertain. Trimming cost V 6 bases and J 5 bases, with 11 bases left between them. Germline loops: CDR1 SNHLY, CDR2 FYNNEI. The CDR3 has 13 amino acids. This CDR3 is CASSTEKDQPQHF. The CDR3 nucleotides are TGTGCCAGCAGCACAGAAAAGGATCAGCCCCAGCATTTT.

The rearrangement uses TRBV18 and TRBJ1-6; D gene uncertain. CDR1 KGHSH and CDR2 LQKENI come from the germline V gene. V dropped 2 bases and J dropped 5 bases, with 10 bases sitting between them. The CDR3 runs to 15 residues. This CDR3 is CASSPEPGNNSPLHF. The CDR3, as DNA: TGTGCCAGCTCACCAGAACCTGGGAATAATTCACCCCTCCACTTT.

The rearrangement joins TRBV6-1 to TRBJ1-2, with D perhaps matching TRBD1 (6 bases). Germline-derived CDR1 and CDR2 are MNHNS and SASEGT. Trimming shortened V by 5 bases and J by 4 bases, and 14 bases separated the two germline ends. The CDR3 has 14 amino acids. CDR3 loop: CASSLTGNPYGYTF. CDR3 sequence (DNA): TGTGCCAGCAGTCTGACAGGCAACCCCTATGGCTACACCTTC.

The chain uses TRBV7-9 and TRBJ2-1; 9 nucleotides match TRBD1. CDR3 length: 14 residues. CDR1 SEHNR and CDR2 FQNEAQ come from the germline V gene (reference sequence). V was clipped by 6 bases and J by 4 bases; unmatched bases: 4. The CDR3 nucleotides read TGTGCCAGCAGTCCGGGACAGGGTTACAATGAGCAGTTCTTC. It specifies CASSPGQGYNEQFF. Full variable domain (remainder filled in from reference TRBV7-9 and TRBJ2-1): DTGVSQNPRHKITKRGQNVTFRCDPISEHNRLYWYRQTLGQGPEFLTYFQNEAQLEKSRLLSDRFSAERPKGSFSTLEIQRTEQGDSAMYLCASSPGQGYNEQFFGPGTRLTVL.

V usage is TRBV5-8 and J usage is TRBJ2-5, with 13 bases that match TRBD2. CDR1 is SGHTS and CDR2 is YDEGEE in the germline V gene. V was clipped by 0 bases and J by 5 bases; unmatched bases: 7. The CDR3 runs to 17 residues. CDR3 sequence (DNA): TGTGCCAGCAGCTTGGGGACTAGCGGGAGCGTGGTTGAGACCCAGTACTTC. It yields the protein CASSLGTSGSVVETQYF.

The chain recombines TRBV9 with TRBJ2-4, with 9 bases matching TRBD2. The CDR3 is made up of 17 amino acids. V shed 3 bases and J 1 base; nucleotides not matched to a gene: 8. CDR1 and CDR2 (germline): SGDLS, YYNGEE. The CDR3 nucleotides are TGTGCCAGCAGCGGCAATGAGCGGGGGGAGGCCAAAAACATTCAGTACTTC. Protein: CASSGNERGEAKNIQYF.

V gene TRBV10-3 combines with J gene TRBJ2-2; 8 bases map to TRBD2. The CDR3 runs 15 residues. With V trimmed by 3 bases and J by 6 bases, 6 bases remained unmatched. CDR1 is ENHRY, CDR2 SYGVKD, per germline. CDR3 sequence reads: CAISDPGLVAGELFF. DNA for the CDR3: TGTGCCATCAGTGACCCGGGACTAGTGGCCGGGGAGCTGTTTTTT.

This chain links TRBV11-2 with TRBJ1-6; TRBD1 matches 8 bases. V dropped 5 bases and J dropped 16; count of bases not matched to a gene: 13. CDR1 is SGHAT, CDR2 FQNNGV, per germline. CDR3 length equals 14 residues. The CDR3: CASSPNRGQGDLHF. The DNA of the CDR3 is TGTGCCAGCAGCCCGAACCGAGGACAGGGCGATCTCCACTTT.

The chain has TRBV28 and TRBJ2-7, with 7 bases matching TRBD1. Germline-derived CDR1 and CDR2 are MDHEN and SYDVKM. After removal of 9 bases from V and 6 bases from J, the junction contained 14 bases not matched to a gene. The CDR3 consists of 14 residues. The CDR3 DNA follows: TGTGCCAGTACGCCTGGGGGACAGTGGAGCGAGCAGTACTTC. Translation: CASTPGGQWSEQYF. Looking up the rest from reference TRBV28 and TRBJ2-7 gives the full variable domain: DVKVTQSSRYLVKRTGEKVFLECVQDMDHENMFWYRQDPGLGLRLIYFSYDVKMKEKGDIPEGYSVSREKKERFSLILESASTNQTSMYLCASTPGGQWSEQYFGPGTRLTVT.

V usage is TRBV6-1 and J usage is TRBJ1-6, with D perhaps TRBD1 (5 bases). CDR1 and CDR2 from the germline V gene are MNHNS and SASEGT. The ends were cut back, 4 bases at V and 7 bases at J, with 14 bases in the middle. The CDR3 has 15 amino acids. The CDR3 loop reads CASSVSGTANSPLHF. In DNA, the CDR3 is TGTGCCAGCAGTGTTAGTGGGACGGCAAATTCACCCCTCCACTTT.

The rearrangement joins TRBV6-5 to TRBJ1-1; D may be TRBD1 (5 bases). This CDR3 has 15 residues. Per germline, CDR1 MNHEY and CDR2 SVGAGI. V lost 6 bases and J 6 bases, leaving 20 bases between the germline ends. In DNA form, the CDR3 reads TGTGCCAGCAGCCCCAGGGCCGAGATGTTTGCTGAAGCTTTCTTT. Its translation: CASSPRAEMFAEAFF.

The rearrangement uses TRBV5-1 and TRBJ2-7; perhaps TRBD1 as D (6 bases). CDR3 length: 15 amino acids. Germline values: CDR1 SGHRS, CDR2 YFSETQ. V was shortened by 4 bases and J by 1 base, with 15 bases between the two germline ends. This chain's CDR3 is CASSPGQLDSYEQYF. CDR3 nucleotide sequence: TGCGCCAGCAGCCCGGGACAACTGGATTCCTACGAGCAGTACTTC.

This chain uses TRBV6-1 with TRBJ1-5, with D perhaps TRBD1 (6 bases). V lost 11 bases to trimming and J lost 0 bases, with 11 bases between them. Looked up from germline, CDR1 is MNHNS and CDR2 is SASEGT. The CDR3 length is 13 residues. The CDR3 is CAHRQDSNQPQHF. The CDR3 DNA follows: TGTGCCCACCGACAGGATAGCAATCAGCCCCAGCATTTT.

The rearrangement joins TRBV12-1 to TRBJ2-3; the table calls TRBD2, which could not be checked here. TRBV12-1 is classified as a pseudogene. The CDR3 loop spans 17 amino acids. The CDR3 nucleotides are TGTGCCAGCAGCTTTGCAGATAGCGGGAGGGCCAGAGATACGCAGTATTTT. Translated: CASSFADSGRARDTQYF.

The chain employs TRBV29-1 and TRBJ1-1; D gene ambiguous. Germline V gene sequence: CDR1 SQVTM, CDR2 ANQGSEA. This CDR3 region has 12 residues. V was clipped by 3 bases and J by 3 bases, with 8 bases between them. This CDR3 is CSVDQYDTEAFF. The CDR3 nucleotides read TGCAGCGTTGATCAATACGACACTGAAGCTTTCTTT.

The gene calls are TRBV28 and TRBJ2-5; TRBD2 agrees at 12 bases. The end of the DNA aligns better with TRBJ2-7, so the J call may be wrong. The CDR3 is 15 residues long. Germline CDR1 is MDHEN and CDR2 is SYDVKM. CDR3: CASSRLAGGTYEQYF. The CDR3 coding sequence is TGTGCCAGCAGTCGCCTAGCGGGAGGGACCTACGAGCAGTACTTC.

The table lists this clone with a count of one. CDR3: CASSYGHTTDTQYF. As DNA, the CDR3 is TGTGCCAGCAGTTACGGCCACACCACAGATACGCAGTATTTT. The chain carries TRBV6-6 and TRBJ2-3; D uncertain. The CDR3 length is 14 residues. The V and J ends lost 2 bases and 2 bases respectively, with 8 bases between them. CDR1 and CDR2 (germline): MNHNY, SVGAGI (reference sequence).

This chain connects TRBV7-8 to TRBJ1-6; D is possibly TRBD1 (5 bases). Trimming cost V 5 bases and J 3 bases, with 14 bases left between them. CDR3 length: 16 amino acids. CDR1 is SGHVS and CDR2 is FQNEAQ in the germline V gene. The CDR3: CASSPSGAGYNSPLHF. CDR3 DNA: TGTGCCAGCAGCCCTTCCGGGGCAGGCTATAATTCACCCCTCCACTTT.

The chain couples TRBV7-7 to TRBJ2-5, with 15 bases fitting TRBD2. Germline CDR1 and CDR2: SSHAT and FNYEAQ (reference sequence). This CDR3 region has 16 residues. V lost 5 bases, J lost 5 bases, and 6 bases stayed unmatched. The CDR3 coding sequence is TGTGCCAGCAGCCCCGGACTAGCGGGGGGGGTCGAGACCCAGTACTTC. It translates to CASSPGLAGGVETQYF.

The CDR3 nucleotides read TGCAGCGTTGGGGGACAGGGGGTTTCAGATACGCAGTATTTT. Its translation is CSVGGQGVSDTQYF. The rearrangement joins TRBV29-1 to TRBJ2-3; 11 bases are a match to TRBD1. CDR1 is SQVTM and CDR2 is ANQGSEA in the germline V gene. The V gene end was trimmed by 4 bases and the J gene end by 4 bases; junction bases not matched to a gene: 4. The CDR3 runs to 14 residues.

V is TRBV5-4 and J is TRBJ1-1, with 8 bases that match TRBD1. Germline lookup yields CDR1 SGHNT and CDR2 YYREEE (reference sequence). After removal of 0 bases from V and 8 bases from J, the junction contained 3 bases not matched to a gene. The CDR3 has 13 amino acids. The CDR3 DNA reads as TGTGCCAGCAGCTTGGGCGGGACAGGAGAAGCTTTCTTT. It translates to CASSLGGTGEAFF.